The 12 T cell receptor beta chains in this list originate from one sample, sequenced in a study of a mutant IDH1 vaccine in newly diagnosed glioma. The time point was: week 23, last vaccination. The study gave 300 ug of mutant IDH1 20-mer peptide per vaccine dose, with topical imiquimod. These receptors are not linked to any known antigen. Produced via immunoSEQ multiplex PCR; TCRdb's table is partial and in-frame only. The sample shows about 65,000 clones, approximately 85% of them seen only once. Material: PBMCs, obtained from a glioma patient whose treatment included an IDH1 peptide vaccine. Every receptor here comes from a young man with glioma.

The rearrangement links TRBV11-3 to TRBJ2-1, with D unclear. Germline V lookup: CDR1 SGHNT, CDR2 YENEEA. Trimming left V 5 bases short and J 6 bases short, with 5 bases between. The CDR3 has 11 amino acids. The CDR3 DNA reads as TGTGCCAGCAGCCATGGCAATGAGCAGTTCTTC. Protein sequence: CASSHGNEQFF.

This chain connects TRBV19 to TRBJ1-2, with D unresolved. Germline CDR1 and CDR2: LNHDA and SQIVND (reference sequence). V lost 6 bases and J lost 2, with 10 bases in between. The CDR3 runs to 13 residues. The chain's CDR3 is CASSPSKNYGYTF. The CDR3 nucleotides read TGTGCCAGTAGCCCCAGCAAAAACTATGGCTACACCTTC.

The chain carries TRBV5-1 and TRBJ2-1; maybe TRBD1 (5 bases). Trimming took off 0 bases at V and 0 bases at J, with 7 bases between the two ends. This CDR3 has 15 amino acids. Germline V CDR1 and CDR2: SGHRS, YFSETQ. CDR3 DNA sequence: TGCGCCAGCAGCTTGGGGGGCACCTCCTACAATGAGCAGTTCTTC. Translated, it gives CASSLGGTSYNEQFF. The full variable domain, completed using reference TRBV5-1 and TRBJ2-1, is KAGVTQTPRYLIKTRGQQVTLSCSPISGHRSVSWYQQTPGQGLQFLFEYFSETQRNKGNFPGRFSGRQFSNSRSEMNVSTLELGDSALYLCASSLGGTSYNEQFFGPGTRLTVL.

This clone was seen a handful of times. V gene TRBV7-9 combines with J gene TRBJ1-1; D unresolved. CDR1 is SEHNR, CDR2 FQNEAQ, per germline (reference sequence). Trimming took 3 bases from V and 3 from J, leaving 11 bases between them. The CDR3 is made up of 14 amino acids. The CDR3 reads CASSLARVDTEAFF. The CDR3 DNA sequence: TGTGCCAGCAGCTTGGCAAGGGTGGACACTGAAGCTTTCTTT.

There are a few counts of this clone. The chain carries TRBV7-9 and TRBJ1-1, with no clear D. CDR1 and CDR2 from the germline V gene are SEHNR and FQNEAQ (reference sequence). CDR3 length equals 13 residues. The V end lost 5 bases, the J end lost 1 base, and 8 bases lay between the germline ends. CDR3 DNA: TGTGCCAGCAGCCGCGGACCGAACACTGAAGCTTTCTTT. It translates to CASSRGPNTEAFF.

The chain recombines TRBV5-6 with TRBJ2-3, with TRBD2 identical over 10 bases. The J segment lost 0 bases and the V segment lost 2 bases, leaving 12 bases of the junction unmatched. Looked up from germline, CDR1 is SGHDT and CDR2 is YYEEEE. The CDR3 is 19 amino acids. The CDR3 here is CASSFVGLAARTSTDTQYF. CDR3 DNA: TGTGCCAGCAGCTTTGTCGGACTAGCGGCACGGACTAGCACAGATACGCAGTATTTT.

The chain links TRBV5-4 to TRBJ1-2; D is ambiguous. CDR1 is SGHNT, CDR2 YYREEE, per germline (reference sequence). There are 14 residues in the CDR3. V dropped 0 bases and J dropped 7 bases, with 13 bases sitting between them. The CDR3 nucleotides are TGTGCCAGCAGCTTGGCTGGCCCCTTGTTTGGCTACACCTTC. Its translation: CASSLAGPLFGYTF.

V gene TRBV6-5 combines with J gene TRBJ2-7; no clear D. V lost 6 bases and J 6 bases, leaving 21 bases between the germline ends. CDR3 length: 15 residues. The V gene's germline CDR1 is MNHEY and CDR2 SVGAGI. The DNA for the CDR3 is TGTGCCAGCAGCCCCCGGCCCTTAGAAAATAGCGAGCAGTACTTC. This gives the protein CASSPRPLENSEQYF.

This chain uses TRBV9 with TRBJ2-3; tentatively, D is TRBD1 (5 bases). There are 13 residues in the CDR3. V dropped 4 bases and J dropped 1 base, with 7 bases sitting between them. CDR1 SGDLS and CDR2 YYNGEE come from the germline V gene. This CDR3 reads CASSLGGTDTQYF. CDR3 in DNA: TGTGCCAGCAGCTTAGGGGGCACAGATACGCAGTATTTT.

The V and J genes are TRBV28 and TRBJ1-5, with D possibly matching TRBD1 (6 bases). The CDR3 spans 15 residues. Germline loops: CDR1 MDHEN, CDR2 SYDVKM. The V end was cut by 7 bases, the J end by 7 bases, with 20 bases between. The DNA for the CDR3 is TGTGCCAGCACTCCTGGGGGGGCTCAAGGCCAGCCCCAGCATTTT. Protein sequence: CASTPGGAQGQPQHF.

The genes are TRBV27 and TRBJ2-7; TRBD1 aligns across 9 bases. CDR3 length: 14 residues. V shed 5 bases, J shed 4 bases, and the junction held 6 bases outside the gene matches. CDR1 and CDR2 (germline): MNHEY, SMNVEV (reference sequence). DNA of the CDR3: TGTGCCAGCAGTAACAGGGGGCGCCGGTACGAGCAGTACTTC. Translated, it gives CASSNRGRRYEQYF.

The gene calls are TRBV18 and TRBJ2-1, with TRBD2 as a possible D gene (6 bases). Looked up from germline, CDR1 is KGHSH and CDR2 is LQKENI. The CDR3 covers 14 residues. Trimming pared 0 bases from V and 8 bases from J, leaving 11 bases between. The CDR3 coding sequence is TGTGCCAGCTCACCACCCGGGGGAGGAGATGAGCAGTTCTTC. Its translation is CASSPPGGGDEQFF.